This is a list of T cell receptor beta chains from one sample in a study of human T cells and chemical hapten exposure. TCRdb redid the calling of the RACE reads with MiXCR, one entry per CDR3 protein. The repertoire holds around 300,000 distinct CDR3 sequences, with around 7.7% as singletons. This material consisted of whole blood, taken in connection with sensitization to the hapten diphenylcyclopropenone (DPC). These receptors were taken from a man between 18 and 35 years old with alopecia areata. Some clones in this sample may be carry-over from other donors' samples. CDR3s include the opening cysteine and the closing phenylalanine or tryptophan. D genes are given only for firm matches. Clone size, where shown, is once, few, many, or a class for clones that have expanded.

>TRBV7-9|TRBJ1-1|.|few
TGTGCCAGCAGCGGGCGGACCGTGTGGGTTTACGGCACTGAAGCTTTCTTT
CASSGRTVWVYGTEAFF
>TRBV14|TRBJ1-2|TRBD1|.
TGTGCCAGCAGCCCAGGGCCGGGACAGGTGATAAACTATGGCTACACCTTC
CASSPGPGQVINYGYTF
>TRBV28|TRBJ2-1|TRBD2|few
TGTGCCAGCAGTTCCCCGAGGGGACTAGCGGGGGGGAAAGAGCAGTTCTTC
CASSSPRGLAGGKEQFF
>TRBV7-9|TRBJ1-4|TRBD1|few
TGTGCCAGCAGCCGGGGACAGGGGCTCGCAACTAATGAAAAACTGTTTTTT
CASSRGQGLATNEKLFF
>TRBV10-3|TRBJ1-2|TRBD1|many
TGTGCCATCAGTGAGTCGCGTAGTAGGACAGGGGTGAATGGCTACACCTTC
CAISESRSRTGVNGYTF
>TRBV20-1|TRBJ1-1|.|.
TGCAGTGCTAGAGACAGCAGTGGACGAAACACTGAAGCTTTCTTT
CSARDSSGRNTEAFF
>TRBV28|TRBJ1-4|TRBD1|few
TGTGCCAGCAGTCCCTCGACAGGGGGCGCGAAAAAACTGTTTTTT
CASSPSTGGAKKLFF
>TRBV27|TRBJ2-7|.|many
TGTGCCAGCAGTCGCAGTTCGACATTGACCTACGAGCAGTACTTC
CASSRSSTLTYEQYF
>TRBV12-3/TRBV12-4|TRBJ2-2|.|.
TGTGCCAGCAGCTTAGCACACTTCACCGGGGAGCTGTTTTTT
CASSLAHFTGELFF
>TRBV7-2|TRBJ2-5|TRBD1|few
TGTGCCAGCAGCCGGGACAGGGGGACAGAGACCCAGTACTTC
CASSRDRGTETQYF
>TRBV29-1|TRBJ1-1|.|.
TGCAGCGTCGGGGACACCAACACTGAAGCTTTCTTT
CSVGDTNTEAFF
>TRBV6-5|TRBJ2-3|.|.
TGTGCCAGCAGTTCCAATCCGGATACGCAGTATTTT
CASSSNPDTQYF
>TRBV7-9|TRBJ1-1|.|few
TGTGCCAGCAGCTTAGGGGGCAAGGGGGCTTTCTTT
CASSLGGKGAFF
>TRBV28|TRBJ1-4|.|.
TGTGCCAGCAGTCCAGGGAAGGATGAAAAACTGTTTTTT
CASSPGKDEKLFF
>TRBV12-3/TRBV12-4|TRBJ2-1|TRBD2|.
TGTGCCAGCAGTTTAACCAGGACTAGCTCAGATCTGCAGTTCTTC
CASSLTRTSSDLQFF
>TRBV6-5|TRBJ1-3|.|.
TGTGCCAGCAGTTACTCCCGCAGTGGGGGTTCCTCTCTTGGAAACACCATATATTTT
CASSYSRSGGSSLGNTIYF
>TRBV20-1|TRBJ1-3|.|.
TGCAGTGCGGTGGGGGGGCCTGGAAGGAACACCATATATTTT
CSAVGGPGRNTIYF
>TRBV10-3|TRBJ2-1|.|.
TGTGCCATCAGTGATTACGGGAATGAGCAGTTCTTC
CAISDYGNEQFF
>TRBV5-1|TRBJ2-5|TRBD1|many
TGCGCCAGCAGCTCGGGACAGCAAGAGACCCAGTACTTC
CASSSGQQETQYF
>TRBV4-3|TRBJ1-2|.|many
TGCGCCAGCAGCCAAGGATTACAGGGAGTTCGGGGGCCAATTGGCTACACCTTC
CASSQGLQGVRGPIGYTF
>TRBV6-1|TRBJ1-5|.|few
TGTGCCAGCAGTATAACGAGTAACAACGTTGAGCCCCAGCATTTT
CASSITSNNVEPQHF
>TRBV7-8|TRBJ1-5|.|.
TGTGCCAGCAACCTACAGGGTCGGGCTCAGCCCCAGCATTTT
CASNLQGRAQPQHF
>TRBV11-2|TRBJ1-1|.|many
TGTGCCAGCAGGGAGCCGGGGATGGCTCCTGAAGCTTTCTTT
CASREPGMAPEAFF
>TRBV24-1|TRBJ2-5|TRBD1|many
TGTGCCACCAGGTTATCCCCGAGACAGGGTGAAGAGACCCAGTACTTC
CATRLSPRQGEETQYF
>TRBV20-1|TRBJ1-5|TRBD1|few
TGCAGTGCTAGAGAGGGGACAGGGCATCAGCCCCAGCATTTT
CSAREGTGHQPQHF
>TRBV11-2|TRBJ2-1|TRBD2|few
TGTGGAATTGGCGGACTAGCGGGGTACAATGAGCAGTTCTTC
CGIGGLAGYNEQFF
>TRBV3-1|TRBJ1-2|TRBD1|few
TGTGCCAGCAGCCAAGAACAGGGGCCGTGGGACTATGGCTACACCTTC
CASSQEQGPWDYGYTF
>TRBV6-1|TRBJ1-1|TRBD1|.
TGTGCCAGCATTTTTCGACAGGGGGCATACGCTGAAGCTTTCTTT
CASIFRQGAYAEAFF
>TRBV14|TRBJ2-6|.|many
TGTGCCAGCAGCCGCGCGGGACATTTTTTCTCTGGGGCCAACGTCCTGACTTTC
CASSRAGHFFSGANVLTF
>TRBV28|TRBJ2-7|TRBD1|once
TGTGCCAGCAGTTTGAAATGGGACAGGGACTACGAGCAGTACTTC
CASSLKWDRDYEQYF
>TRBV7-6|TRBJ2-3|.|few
TGTGCCAGCAGGCCATCAGGCGGCTCAACCTACCGACAGAACACAGATACGCAGTATTTT
CASRPSGGSTYRQNTDTQYF
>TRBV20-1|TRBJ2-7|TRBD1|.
TGCAGTGCTAGCCCCGGGACAGGGGGCCGAGAGTACTTC
CSASPGTGGREYF
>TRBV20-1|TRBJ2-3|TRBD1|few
TGCAGTGCTACGCGGGACAGGGCAGATACGCAGTATTTT
CSATRDRADTQYF
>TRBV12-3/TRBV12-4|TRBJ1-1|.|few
TGTGCCAGCGAAAGTGGACGGACCCTCATGAACACTGAAGCTTTCTTT
CASESGRTLMNTEAFF
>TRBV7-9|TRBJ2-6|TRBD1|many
TGTGCCAGCAGTCCGTTCCAGGGGGAAGGCTCTGGGGCCAACGTCCTGACTTTC
CASSPFQGEGSGANVLTF
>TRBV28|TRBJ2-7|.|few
TGTGCCAGCAGCGCGGAACAAGGGCGTTACGAGCAGTACTTC
CASSAEQGRYEQYF
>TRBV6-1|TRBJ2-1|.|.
TGTGCCAGCAGTGAAGGGGTCGGGTGGCAGTTCTTC
CASSEGVGWQFF
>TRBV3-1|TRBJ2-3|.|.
TGTGCCAGCAGCCACCTTAGCACAGATACGCAGTATTTT
CASSHLSTDTQYF
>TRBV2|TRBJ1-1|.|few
TGTGCCAGCAGTGATTTAGGGGCGACTAGGAACACTGAAGCTTTCTTT
CASSDLGATRNTEAFF
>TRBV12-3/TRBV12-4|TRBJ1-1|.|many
TGTGCCAGCAGTTTTACGGTCATGAACACTGAAGCTTTCTTT
CASSFTVMNTEAFF
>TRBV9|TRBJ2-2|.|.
TGTGCCAGCAGCGTAGAAGTCAGCTCGAACACCGGGGAGCTGTTTTTT
CASSVEVSSNTGELFF
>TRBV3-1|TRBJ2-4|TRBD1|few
TGTGCCAGCAGCCTAGGGACAGGGGTTGGCAAAAACATTCAGTACTTC
CASSLGTGVGKNIQYF